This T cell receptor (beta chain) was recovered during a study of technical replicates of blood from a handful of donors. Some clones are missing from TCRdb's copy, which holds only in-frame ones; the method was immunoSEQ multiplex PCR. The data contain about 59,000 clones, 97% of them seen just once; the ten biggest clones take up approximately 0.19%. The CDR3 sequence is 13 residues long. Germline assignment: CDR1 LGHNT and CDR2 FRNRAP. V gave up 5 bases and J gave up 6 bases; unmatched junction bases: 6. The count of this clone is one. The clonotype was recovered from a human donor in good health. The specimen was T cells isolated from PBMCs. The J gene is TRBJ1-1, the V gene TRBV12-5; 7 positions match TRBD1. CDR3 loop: CASGQGVVSEAFF. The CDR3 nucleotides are TGTGCTAGTGGTCAGGGGGTAGTTTCTGAAGCTTTCTTT.